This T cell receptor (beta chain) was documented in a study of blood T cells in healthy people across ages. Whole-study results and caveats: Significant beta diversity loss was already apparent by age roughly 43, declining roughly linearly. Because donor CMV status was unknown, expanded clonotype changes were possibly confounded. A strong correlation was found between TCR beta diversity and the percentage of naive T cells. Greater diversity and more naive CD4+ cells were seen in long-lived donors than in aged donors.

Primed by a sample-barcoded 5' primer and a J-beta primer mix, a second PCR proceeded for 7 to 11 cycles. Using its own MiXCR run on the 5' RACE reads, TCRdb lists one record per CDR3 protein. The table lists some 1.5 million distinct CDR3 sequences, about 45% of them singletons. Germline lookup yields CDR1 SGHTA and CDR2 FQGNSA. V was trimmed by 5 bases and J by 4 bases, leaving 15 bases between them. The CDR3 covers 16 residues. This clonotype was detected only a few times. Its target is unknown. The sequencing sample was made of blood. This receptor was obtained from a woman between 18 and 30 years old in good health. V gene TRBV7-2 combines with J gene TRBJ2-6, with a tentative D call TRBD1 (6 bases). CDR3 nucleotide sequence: TGTGCCAGCAGCATTTACACAGGGTCCGGGGCCAACGTCCTGACTTTC. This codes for CASSIYTGSGANVLTF.